Following are 23 T cell receptor beta chains from one sample sequenced in a study of blood T cell repertoires in COVID-19. The protocol was immunoSEQ multiplex PCR, while the TCRdb copy is restricted to in-frame clones and leaves out a portion. Altogether roughly 81,000 clones are present, around four fifths being singletons, with the ten largest covering roughly two fifths. Sequencing was done on a sample of peripheral blood. These receptor sequences come from an elderly man with active or convalescent COVID-19.

This sequence joins TRBV29-1 and TRBJ2-1; D unresolved. Trimming cost V 4 bases and J 4 bases, with 8 bases left between them. The CDR3 runs to 12 residues. The germline CDR1 and CDR2 sequences are SQVTM and ANQGSEA. The CDR3: CSVVRQYNEQFF. CDR3 bases: TGCAGCGTTGTCAGGCAGTACAATGAGCAGTTCTTC.

The chain uses TRBV19 and TRBJ2-2, with TRBD1 matching 9 bases. Germline CDR1 LNHDA, CDR2 SQIVND (reference sequence). The CDR3 is 18 amino acids. V trimming: 4 bases; J trimming: 5 bases; junction bases outside the gene matches: 14. CDR3 sequence reads: CASSTRLGTGSFTGELFF. The CDR3 bases are TGTGCCAGTAGTACCCGACTAGGGACAGGGAGTTTTACCGGGGAGCTGTTTTTT.

The V and J genes are TRBV30 and TRBJ1-6; D remains unclear. Trimming took off 4 bases at V and 4 bases at J, with 14 bases between the two ends. The CDR3 has 15 residues. Germline loops: CDR1 GTSNPN, CDR2 SVGIG (reference sequence). CDR3 nucleotide sequence: TGTGCCTGGACCTACGACTACAGATATAATTCACCCCTCCACTTT. Its translation is CAWTYDYRYNSPLHF.

The sample holds one count of this clone. The chain combines TRBV6-2 or TRBV6-3 with TRBJ2-2; D remains unclear. The CDR3 runs 11 residues. Per germline, CDR1 MNHEY and CDR2 SVGEGT. V was cut by 4 bases and J by 9 bases, with 6 bases left in between. CDR3 loop: CASSSSRELFF. CDR3 DNA sequence: TGTGCCAGCAGTTCGTCCCGGGAGCTGTTTTTT.

This clone was seen only a few times. DNA of the CDR3: TGTGCCAGCAGTCTTAATGCGGAGGCGGCTTTCTTT. This codes for CASSLNAEAAFF. V gene TRBV6-6 combines with J gene TRBJ1-1; D is uncertain. The CDR3 consists of 12 residues. V was shortened by 5 bases and J by 11 bases, with 15 bases between the two germline ends. Germline-derived CDR1 and CDR2 are MNHNY and SVGAGI (reference sequence).

The chain is built from TRBV5-1 and TRBJ2-2; perhaps TRBD1 as D (5 bases). In germline, CDR1 is SGHRS, CDR2 YFSETQ. The germline V and J ends were trimmed by 0 bases and 1 base, with 7 bases remaining between them. The CDR3 extends over 15 amino acids. CDR3 amino acids: CASSLGGQNTGELFF. CDR3 sequence (DNA): TGCGCCAGCAGCTTGGGCGGACAGAACACCGGGGAGCTGTTTTTT.

The genes are TRBV2 and TRBJ1-2; 7 nucleotides align to TRBD1. This CDR3 has 13 amino acids. The germline gives CDR1 SNHLY, CDR2 FYNNEI. With 7 bases clipped from V and 8 bases from J, the junction kept 10 bases outside the gene matches. CDR3 DNA: TGTGCCAGCAAGGAGGAGGGGGCGCAGGGCTACACCTTC. Translated: CASKEEGAQGYTF. Full variable domain (missing parts from reference TRBV2 and TRBJ1-2): EPEVTQTPSHQVTQMGQEVILRCVPISNHLYFYWYRQILGQKVEFLVSFYNNEISEKSEIFDDQFSVERPDGSNFTLKIRSTKLEDSAMYFCASKEEGAQGYTFGSGTRLTVV.

This chain connects TRBV5-6 to TRBJ2-3; 8 nucleotides align to TRBD2. The V gene end was trimmed by 5 bases and the J gene end by 5 bases; junction bases not matched to a gene: 7. The CDR3 extends over 14 amino acids. The germline V gene encodes CDR1 SGHDT and CDR2 YYEEEE. CDR3 bases: TGTGCCAGCAGGCCCAGCGGGAGAAGAGATACGCAGTATTTT. Translation: CASRPSGRRDTQYF.

The CDR3 DNA reads TGTGCCAGCTCCCCTGAGCTCCCGACATTCGGTGGAAAACTGTTTTTT. This encodes CASSPELPTFGGKLFF. The chain employs TRBV18 and TRBJ1-4, with D uncertain. The CDR3 contains 16 residues. V dropped 6 bases and J dropped 10 bases, with 24 bases sitting between them. CDR1 and CDR2 (germline): KGHSH, LQKENI.

J is TRBJ1-5 and V is TRBV19, with D possibly matching TRBD1 (5 bases). Germline assignment: CDR1 LNHDA and CDR2 SQIVND (reference sequence). Trimming left V 5 bases short and J 6 bases short, with 20 bases between. The CDR3 totals 16 residues. CDR3: CASSAYLRGYGQPQHF. CDR3 DNA sequence: TGTGCCAGTAGTGCCTATTTAAGGGGCTACGGTCAGCCCCAGCATTTT.

This chain uses TRBV19 with TRBJ1-5; D might be TRBD1 (5 bases). Per germline, CDR1 LNHDA and CDR2 SQIVND (reference sequence). V lost 6 bases to trimming and J lost 1 base, with 7 bases between them. The CDR3 extends over 13 amino acids. CDR3 amino acids: CASRDRSNQPQHF. CDR3 bases: TGTGCCAGTAGAGACAGAAGCAATCAGCCCCAGCATTTT.

This clone was seen more than once but under ten times. This chain connects TRBV4-2 to TRBJ2-3, with 7 bases matching TRBD2. Per germline, CDR1 LGHNA and CDR2 YNFKEQ. V shed 4 bases, J shed 3 bases, and the junction held 7 bases outside the gene matches. CDR3 length: 15 residues. CDR3 sequence reads: CASSLAGGFTDTQYF. CDR3 DNA: TGTGCCAGCAGCCTGGCCGGGGGGTTTACAGATACGCAGTATTTT.

This chain links TRBV19 with TRBJ2-3; possible D gene TRBD1, 6 bases. The CDR3 covers 14 residues. Germline V gene lookup returns CDR1 LNHDA and CDR2 SQIVND (reference sequence). Trimming removed 4 bases from V and 10 bases from J, with 18 bases in between. CDR3 loop: CASSSPRDTASQYF. CDR3 sequence (DNA): TGTGCCAGTAGTAGCCCCCGGGACACGGCCTCGCAGTATTTT.

V gene TRBV7-2 combines with J gene TRBJ1-2, with TRBD1 matching 8 bases. Germline V gene data show CDR1 as SGHTA and CDR2 as FQGNSA. Germline trimming cut 1 base from V and 4 bases from J; bases unmatched to any gene: 8. This CDR3 comprises 16 residues. The CDR3 DNA sequence: TGTGCCAGCAGCTTAGGCAGGGGGCAGGAGGGCTATGGCTACACCTTC. This encodes CASSLGRGQEGYGYTF.

The chain combines TRBV5-1 with TRBJ1-6, with 7 bases aligning to TRBD1. The trim removed 3 bases at V and 2 bases at J, leaving 2 bases unmatched. Germline V gene sequence: CDR1 SGHRS, CDR2 YFSETQ. The CDR3 contains 15 residues. In DNA form, the CDR3 reads TGCGCCAGCAGCTGGGACAGTACCTATAATTCACCCCTCCACTTT. Translated: CASSWDSTYNSPLHF.

Only one count was recorded for this clone. V and J are TRBV7-2 and TRBJ2-7, with 7 bases that match TRBD2. After removal of 0 bases from V and 1 base from J, the junction contained 3 bases not matched to a gene. From germline, CDR1 is SGHTA and CDR2 FQGNSA. The CDR3 consists of 15 residues. The CDR3: CASSLAVGGSYEQYF. DNA of the CDR3: TGTGCCAGCAGCTTAGCGGTCGGGGGGTCCTACGAGCAGTACTTC.

This clone was counted ten times or more. This chain links TRBV24-1 with TRBJ2-7; TRBD2 aligns across 7 bases. The CDR3 runs to 15 residues. Germline V lookup: CDR1 KGHDR, CDR2 SFDVKD. Trimming cost V 3 bases and J 2 bases; bases outside gene matches: 6. CDR3: CATSDRQAGAYEQYF. The CDR3 bases are TGTGCCACCAGTGATCGGCAGGCGGGAGCCTACGAGCAGTACTTC.

The V and J genes are TRBV5-1 and TRBJ1-1; 7 bases are a match to TRBD1. V trimming: 2 bases; J trimming: 5 bases; junction bases outside the gene matches: 6. This CDR3 region has 14 residues. Germline CDR1 and CDR2: SGHRS and YFSETQ. The CDR3 sequence: CASSLQGSRTEAFF. In DNA, the CDR3 is TGCGCCAGCAGCTTACAGGGGTCGAGAACTGAAGCTTTCTTT.

This sequence joins TRBV10-2 and TRBJ1-4, with 7 positions matching TRBD1. The CDR3 is 14 amino acids. Germline CDR1 reads WSHSY; CDR2 reads SAAADI. Trimming took 6 bases from V and 6 from J; bases not matched to a gene: 7. In DNA, the CDR3 is TGCGCCAGCAGGGAGACAGGGAATGATGAAAAACTGTTTTTT. It specifies CASRETGNDEKLFF.

This sequence joins TRBV25-1 and TRBJ2-7; a possible D gene is TRBD1 (5 bases). The CDR3 length is 15 residues. The germline V gene has CDR1 MGHDK and CDR2 SYGVNS. The germline V and J ends were trimmed by 7 bases and 2 bases, with 18 bases remaining between them. The CDR3 DNA follows: TGTGCCAGCAATTCCGACAGCCGAAGCACCTACGAGCAGTACTTC. Translated: CASNSDSRSTYEQYF.

This sequence joins TRBV29-1 and TRBJ2-1; D gene ambiguous. Trimming removed 2 bases at V and 7 bases at J, with 18 bases between. This CDR3 is built from 15 residues. Germline V lookup: CDR1 SQVTM, CDR2 ANQGSEA. CDR3 DNA sequence: TGCAGCGTTGAAAGTCGTGGTAGATTAAAAAATGAGCAGTTCTTC. This gives the protein CSVESRGRLKNEQFF.

In this sample, this clone turned up once. V usage is TRBV5-1 and J usage is TRBJ2-1, with 7 nucleotides matching TRBD2. J was trimmed by 15 bases and V by 2 bases; bases with no gene match: 11. This CDR3 is built from 13 residues. Per the germline V gene, CDR1 is SGHRS and CDR2 is YFSETQ. The CDR3 spells CASSFGERETLFF. For the CDR3, the DNA is TGCGCCAGCAGCTTTGGGGAGCGGGAAACCCTGTTCTTC.

The genes are TRBV19 and TRBJ1-1; maybe TRBD1 (5 bases). CDR3 length equals 13 residues. Trimming shortened V by 1 base and J by 7 bases, and 10 bases separated the two germline ends. Germline CDR1 and CDR2: LNHDA and SQIVND (reference sequence). As DNA, the CDR3 is TGTGCCAGTAGTATAGTGGACACAAGTGAAGCTTTCTTT. Amino acid sequence: CASSIVDTSEAFF.